These T cell receptor beta chains were read from a single sample in a study of response to subunit inactivated influenza vaccine. Each CDR3 protein gets one entry after TCRdb re-called the RT-PCR reads with MiXCR. The sample includes 280,000 or so distinct CDR3 sequences, 21% of them seen just once. Sequenced material: PBMCs from blood, taken roughly 20 months after vaccination. The receptors derive from a man aged 45-69 years who received an inactivated influenza vaccine. The CDR3 runs from the conserved cysteine through the conserved F or W. The D gene is left open where the match is weak. Rows give clone size only sometimes, using once, few, many, or a class for an expanded clone.

cdr3_nt cdr3_aa j_call v_call d_call clone_size
TGCAGTGCTAGAGATCACGGAACACGGACTGAAGCTTTCTTT CSARDHGTRTEAFF TRBJ1-1 TRBV20-1 - -
TGTGCCAGCAGCTTAGTCCGCGGGGGGGAGACCCAGTACTTC CASSLVRGGETQYF TRBJ2-5 TRBV7-2 TRBD2 -
TGTGCCAGCAGCCAAACTCGGGGGTCACCCCTCCACTTT CASSQTRGSPLHF TRBJ1-6 TRBV14 - few
TGCGCCAGCAGCTTGGAGCCATTCGGGAGTTACGAGCAGTACTTC CASSLEPFGSYEQYF TRBJ2-7 TRBV5-1 - few
TGCAGTGCTAGAGGAGGGGGGATCACAGATACGCAGTATTTT CSARGGGITDTQYF TRBJ2-3 TRBV20-1 - few
TGTGCCAGCAGCTTCCCCCTAAGGCCAGGGGGCCACTATAGCAATCAGGCCCAGCATTTT CASSFPLRPGGHYSNQAQHF TRBJ1-5 TRBV7-2 TRBD1 -
TGTGCCAGCAGGCCCACAGGGGGTGAAAACACCATATATTTT CASRPTGGENTIYF TRBJ1-3 TRBV5-6 TRBD1 many
TGTGCCAGCAGCTTAGGTGGGCGCAATCAGCCCCAGCATTTT CASSLGGRNQPQHF TRBJ1-5 TRBV13 - many
TGTGCCAGCAACACCCAGGGCAGGAGCACAGATACGCAGTATTTT CASNTQGRSTDTQYF TRBJ2-3 TRBV11-1 - few
TGTGCCAGCAGCTCCCCGGGACTAGTCAACAATGAGCAGTTCTTC CASSSPGLVNNEQFF TRBJ2-1 TRBV11-2 TRBD2 -
TGTGCCAGCAGCTTCCCCAACACTGAAGCTTTCTTT CASSFPNTEAFF TRBJ1-1 TRBV5-5 - many
TGCGCCAGCAGCCAAGATTCCTTGGGGCTAGCGGCCTACAATGAGCAGTTCTTC CASSQDSLGLAAYNEQFF TRBJ2-1 TRBV4-1 TRBD2 once
TGTGCCAGCGATTCAGGGGAAGAGACCCAGTACTTC CASDSGEETQYF TRBJ2-5 TRBV6-4 - -
TGCGCCAGCAGCGGGACCGGGCCTAACACTGAAGCTTTCTTT CASSGTGPNTEAFF TRBJ1-1 TRBV5-1 - many
TGTGCCAGCAGGCGGGAGACCGAAGCTTTCTTT CASRRETEAFF TRBJ1-1 TRBV6-5 - few
TGCGCCAGCAGCCAAGATGTCCAGGGTGGGGTCTACGAGCAGTACTTC CASSQDVQGGVYEQYF TRBJ2-7 TRBV4-3 - few
TGCGCCAGCAGCTTAGCGGCGGGGAATGATGGCTACACCTTC CASSLAAGNDGYTF TRBJ1-2 TRBV7-2 - -
TGCGCCAGCAGTGAGTCGAGGAGTCAGGGGTCCTACGAGCAGTACTTC CASSESRSQGSYEQYF TRBJ2-7 TRBV10-1 - once
TGTGCCAGCAGCTTAGGCTTGGCAACAGATACGCAGTATTTT CASSLGLATDTQYF TRBJ2-3 TRBV7-9 - -
TGTGCCATCAGCGCAGGGGACTTTACGAGGCAGCCCCAGCATTTT CAISAGDFTRQPQHF TRBJ1-5 TRBV10-3 - many
TGTGCCAGCAGTGAAGAACGACTCAGCGGCTACAATGAGCAGTTCTTC CASSEERLSGYNEQFF TRBJ2-1 TRBV2 - many
TGTGCCAGCATCCCAAACCGACTTCAAGTTACTCAAGGGGAGACCCAGTACTTC CASIPNRLQVTQGETQYF TRBJ2-5 TRBV6-1 - many
TGTGCCAGCAGTGATTTGGGTTTGAGCAATGAGCAGTTCTTC CASSDLGLSNEQFF TRBJ2-1 TRBV25-1 - -
TGTGCCAGCAACCAGGGTGGTGGCTACACCTTC CASNQGGGYTF TRBJ1-2 TRBV6-2/TRBV6-3 - few
TGTGCCAGCAGCTTAGCGCTGGGGGCCGGGGAGCTGTTTTTT CASSLALGAGELFF TRBJ2-2 TRBV7-8 - many
TGTGCCAGCAGTGGCCAGGGACAGCCCCAGCATTTT CASSGQGQPQHF TRBJ1-5 TRBV25-1 - -
TGCAGCGTTGAAATGGTAGACGAGCAGTACTTC CSVEMVDEQYF TRBJ2-7 TRBV29-1 - -
TGCAGTGCTAGAGAAGAGGGCAGGGCCTATAATTCACCCCTCCACTTT CSAREEGRAYNSPLHF TRBJ1-6 TRBV20-1 - -
TGTGCCAGTAGTACGGGGACAGTCAGGAGCAATCAGCCCCAGCATTTT CASSTGTVRSNQPQHF TRBJ1-5 TRBV19 TRBD1 few
TGCGCCAGCAGCCAAGAAAATCGCTCCCCAAACGAAAAACTGTTTTTT CASSQENRSPNEKLFF TRBJ1-4 TRBV4-3 - few
TGCAGTGCTAGAGATCTGAGCGGTGGCTACACCTTC CSARDLSGGYTF TRBJ1-2 TRBV20-1 - many
TGCGCCAGCAGCCAAGATTACCGGAGGGGGGAAAAACTGTTTTTT CASSQDYRRGEKLFF TRBJ1-4 TRBV4-3 - few
TGCAGTGCCCGTAGAACTGGGAACACTGAAGCTTTCTTT CSARRTGNTEAFF TRBJ1-1 TRBV20-1 - few
TGTGCCAGCAGTTTACGGAACGGTGGCTACACCTTC CASSLRNGGYTF TRBJ1-2 TRBV28 - few
TGTGCCAGCAGTCTACTCACGGGGCTCGATCAGCCCCAGCATTTT CASSLLTGLDQPQHF TRBJ1-5 TRBV6-2/TRBV6-3 - -
TGTGCCAGCAGCCCGGGATCTACCCAGCATTTT CASSPGSTQHF TRBJ1-5 TRBV6-2/TRBV6-3 - few
TGTGCCAGCAGCTTGTATTCGCCGGTTGGAAACACCATATATTTT CASSLYSPVGNTIYF TRBJ1-3 TRBV7-9 - -
TGTGCCAGCAGCTTAAATCTCTATGGCTACACCTTC CASSLNLYGYTF TRBJ1-2 TRBV7-9 - few
TGCAGCGTTGAAGTGGACAGGTACGAGCAGTACTTC CSVEVDRYEQYF TRBJ2-7 TRBV29-1 TRBD1 few
TGTGCCAGCCCCAGGACTAGCGGTTACACAGATACGCAGTATTTT CASPRTSGYTDTQYF TRBJ2-3 TRBV6-1 TRBD2 many
TGTGCCAGCAGCGTCGGGTATAGCAATCAGCCCCAGCATTTT CASSVGYSNQPQHF TRBJ1-5 TRBV9 - -
TGTGCCAGCAGTTTATCCGGGACGAATCAGCCCCAGCATTTT CASSLSGTNQPQHF TRBJ1-5 TRBV12-3/TRBV12-4 - many
TGTGCCAGCAGCTTAGATAAGGCCTATAATTCACCCCTCCACTTT CASSLDKAYNSPLHF TRBJ1-6 TRBV7-2 - -